This T cell receptor beta chain is from a study of T cells in Graves' hyperthyroidism and ophthalmopathy. Study results and limitations: Clonotypes that were expanded in thyroid above 0.001 mostly appeared in blood too. Ophthalmopathy was predicted by the model a median of 6.5 months ahead of onset.

There are many counts of this clonotype. Its antigen is not known. The CDR3 length is 14 residues. Germline V gene lookup returns CDR1 GTSNPN and CDR2 SVGIG (reference sequence). Trimming removed 4 bases at V and 4 bases at J, with 16 bases between. What was amplified from RNA transcripts were TCR beta CDR3 regions. HTBI primers drove first-round RT-PCR of the TCR CDR3. TCRdb reprocessed the multiplex PCR reads with MiXCR, giving one entry per CDR3 protein. The sample has about 400,000 distinct CDR3 sequences, about 15% seen once. Patients showing uncontrolled infection, other autoimmune disease, pregnancy or lactation were ineligible. Each diagnosis drew on symptoms, thyroxine, TRAb, thyroid ultrasound and orbital computed tomography findings.

The sample consisted of blood. The origin of this receptor is a man between 18 and 29 years old with Graves' ophthalmopathy. The V and J genes are TRBV30 and TRBJ2-5, with D perhaps given as TRBD1 or TRBD2 (5 bases each). As DNA, the CDR3 is TGTGCCTGGACCCTGATTGGGGGATTAGAGACCCAGTACTTC. Residues: CAWTLIGGLETQYF.